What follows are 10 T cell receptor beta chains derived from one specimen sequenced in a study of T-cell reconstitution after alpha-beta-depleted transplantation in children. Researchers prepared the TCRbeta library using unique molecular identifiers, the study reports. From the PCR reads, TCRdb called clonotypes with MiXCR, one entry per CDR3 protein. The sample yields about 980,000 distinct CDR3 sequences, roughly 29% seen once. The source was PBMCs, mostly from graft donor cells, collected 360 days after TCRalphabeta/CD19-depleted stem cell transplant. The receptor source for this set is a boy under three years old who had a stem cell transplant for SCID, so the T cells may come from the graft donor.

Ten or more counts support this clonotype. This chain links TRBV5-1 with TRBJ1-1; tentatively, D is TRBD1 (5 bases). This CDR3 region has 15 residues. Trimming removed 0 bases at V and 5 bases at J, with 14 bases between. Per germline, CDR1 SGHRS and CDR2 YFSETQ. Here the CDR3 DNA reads TGCGCCAGCAGCTTGGCCCGGCCAGGGAGAACTGAAGCTTTCTTT. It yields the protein CASSLARPGRTEAFF.

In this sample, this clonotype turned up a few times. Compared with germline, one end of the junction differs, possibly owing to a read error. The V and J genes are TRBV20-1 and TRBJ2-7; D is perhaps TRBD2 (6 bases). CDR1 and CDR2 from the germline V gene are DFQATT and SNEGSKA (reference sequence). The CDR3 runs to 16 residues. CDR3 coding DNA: TGCTGTGCTAGTGCGGGGCCAGCGGCGCTAAAATACGAGCAGTACTTC. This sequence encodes CCASAGPAALKYEQYF.

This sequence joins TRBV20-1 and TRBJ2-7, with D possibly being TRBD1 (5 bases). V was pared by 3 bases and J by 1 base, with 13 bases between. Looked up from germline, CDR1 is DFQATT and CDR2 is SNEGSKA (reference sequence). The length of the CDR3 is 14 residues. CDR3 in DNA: TGCAGTGCTAGGACGGACACCCTTTCCTACGAGCAGTACTTC. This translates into CSARTDTLSYEQYF.

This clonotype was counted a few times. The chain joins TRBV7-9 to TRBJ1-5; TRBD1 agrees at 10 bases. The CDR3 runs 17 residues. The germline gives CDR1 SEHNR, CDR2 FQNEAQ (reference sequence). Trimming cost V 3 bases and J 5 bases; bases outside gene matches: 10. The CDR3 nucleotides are TGTGCCAGCAGCTTGAGCATCGGGACAGGGGATTATCAGCCCCAGCATTTT. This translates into CASSLSIGTGDYQPQHF.

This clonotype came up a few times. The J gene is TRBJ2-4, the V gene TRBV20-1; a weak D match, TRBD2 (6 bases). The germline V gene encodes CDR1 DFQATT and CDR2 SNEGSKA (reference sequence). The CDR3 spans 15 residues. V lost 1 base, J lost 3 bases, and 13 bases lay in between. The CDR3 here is CSARGGSGGKNIQYF. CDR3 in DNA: TGCAGTGCTAGAGGGGGTTCCGGGGGCAAAAACATTCAGTACTTC.

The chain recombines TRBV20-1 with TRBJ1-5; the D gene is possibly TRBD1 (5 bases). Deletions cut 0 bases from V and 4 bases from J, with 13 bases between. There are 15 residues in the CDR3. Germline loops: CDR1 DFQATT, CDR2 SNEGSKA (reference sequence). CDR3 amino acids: CSAREDREPNQPQHF. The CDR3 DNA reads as TGCAGTGCTAGAGAAGACAGAGAACCAAATCAGCCCCAGCATTTT.

CDR3: CATRLGNTEAFF. As DNA, the CDR3 is TGTGCCACCAGGCTGGGGAACACTGAAGCTTTCTTT. The V call is TRBV6-5, the J call TRBJ1-1; D remains ambiguous. The ends were cut back, 10 bases at V and 1 base at J, with 10 bases in the middle. Germline values: CDR1 MNHEY, CDR2 SVGAGI. The CDR3 spans 12 residues.

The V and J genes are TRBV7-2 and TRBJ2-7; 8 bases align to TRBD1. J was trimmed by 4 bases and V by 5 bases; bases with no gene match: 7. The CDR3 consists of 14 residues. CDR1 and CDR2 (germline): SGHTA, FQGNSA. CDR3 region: CASSPTRQGYEQYF. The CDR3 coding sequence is TGTGCCAGCAGCCCCACGAGACAGGGGTACGAGCAGTACTTC.

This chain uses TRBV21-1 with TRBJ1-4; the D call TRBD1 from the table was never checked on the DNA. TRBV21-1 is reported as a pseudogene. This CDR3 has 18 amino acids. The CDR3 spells CASSKGGVGQGPNEKLFF. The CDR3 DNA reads TGTGCCAGCAGCAAAGGGGGGGTGGGACAGGGACCTAATGAAAAACTGTTTTTT.

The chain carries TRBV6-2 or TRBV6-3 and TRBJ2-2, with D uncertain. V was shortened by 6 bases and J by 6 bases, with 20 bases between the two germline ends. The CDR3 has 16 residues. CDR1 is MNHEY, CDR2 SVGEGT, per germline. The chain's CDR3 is CASSPPGWSRAGELFF. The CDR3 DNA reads TGTGCCAGCAGCCCCCCGGGTTGGTCCCGGGCCGGGGAGCTGTTTTTT.